One and the same sample provided the 29 T cell receptor beta chains below, sequenced in a study of blood T cell repertoires in COVID-19. The protocol was immunoSEQ multiplex PCR, while the TCRdb copy is restricted to in-frame clones and leaves out a portion. This table holds about 52,000 clones, over 75% found once. Sequenced input: peripheral blood. The receptors come from a woman aged 80 or over with COVID-19, enrolled during active disease.

The chain employs TRBV4-1 and TRBJ1-3, with TRBD1 identical over 10 bases. The CDR3 has 17 residues. J gave up 2 bases and V 3 bases, and 7 bases lay outside the gene matches. Germline CDR1 MGHRA, CDR2 YSYEKL. The CDR3 nucleotides read TGCGCCAGCAGCCAGAGTCTCGGGACAGGGGCTGGAAACACCATATATTTT. Translating it yields CASSQSLGTGAGNTIYF.

This rearrangement joins TRBV5-1 to TRBJ2-1, with 10 bases matching TRBD2. Germline CDR1 is SGHRS and CDR2 is YFSETQ. This CDR3 has 17 amino acids. V lost 4 bases, J lost 0 bases, and 7 bases stayed unmatched. The CDR3 loop reads CASSVNPSGSSYNEQFF. The DNA for the CDR3 is TGCGCCAGCAGCGTGAACCCTAGCGGGAGCTCCTACAATGAGCAGTTCTTC.

This clone occurred once. The chain recombines TRBV3-1 (or the pseudogene TRBV3-2) with TRBJ2-3; 16 nucleotides line up with TRBD2. Looked up from germline, CDR1 is LGHDT and CDR2 is YNNKEL (reference sequence). With V trimmed by 2 bases and J by 0 bases, 5 bases remained unmatched. CDR3 length: 19 amino acids. The CDR3: CASSQYGTSGRASTDTQYF. The CDR3 region has the DNA TGTGCCAGCAGCCAATACGGGACTAGCGGGAGGGCTAGCACAGATACGCAGTATTTT.

This sequence joins TRBV3-1 (or the pseudogene TRBV3-2) and TRBJ1-2; 11 positions agree with TRBD1. The V gene's germline CDR1 is LGHDT and CDR2 YNNKEL (reference sequence). V was clipped by 4 bases and J by 2 bases; unmatched bases: 6. The CDR3 is 16 residues long. The CDR3 sequence is CASSRGQGAGNYGYTF. DNA for the CDR3: TGTGCCAGCAGCCGAGGACAGGGGGCTGGGAACTATGGCTACACCTTC.

The genes are TRBV7-3 and TRBJ2-3, with D uncertain. The ends were cut back, 4 bases at V and 0 bases at J, with 11 bases in the middle. The CDR3 is 15 residues long. From germline, CDR1 is SGHTA and CDR2 FQGTGA. The CDR3 DNA reads TGTGCCAGCAGCTCCCTCCTCTCGAGCACAGATACGCAGTATTTT. Its protein product is CASSSLLSSTDTQYF.

The genes are TRBV5-5 and TRBJ1-5; 7 positions agree with TRBD1. Per germline, CDR1 SGHKS and CDR2 YYEKEE (reference sequence). The CDR3 length is 14 residues. The trim removed 4 bases at V and 6 bases at J, leaving 7 bases unmatched. The CDR3 loop reads CASSATGLVQPQHF. The CDR3 nucleotides are TGTGCCAGCAGCGCGACAGGGTTGGTTCAGCCCCAGCATTTT.

The rearrangement links TRBV15 to TRBJ1-3, with D possibly being TRBD1 (6 bases). The CDR3 is 16 residues long. Trimming shortened V by 0 bases and J by 4 bases, and 13 bases separated the two germline ends. From germline, CDR1 is LNHNV and CDR2 YYDKDF (reference sequence). The CDR3 sequence: CATSRDTGGGGNTIYF. CDR3 coding DNA: TGTGCCACCAGCAGAGATACGGGCGGGGGCGGAAACACCATATATTTT.

The chain carries TRBV7-6 and TRBJ1-3, with TRBD1 as a possible D gene (5 bases). This CDR3 has 16 amino acids. CDR1 is SGHVS, CDR2 FNYEAQ, per germline. The V gene lost 5 bases and the J gene lost 0 bases, with 14 bases spanning the gap. The CDR3 is CASSPRGGFSGNTIYF. The CDR3 DNA sequence: TGTGCCAGCAGCCCGCGGGGCGGGTTCTCTGGAAACACCATATATTTT.

The chain employs TRBV5-1 and TRBJ1-1; possible D gene TRBD1, 5 bases. The germline V gene encodes CDR1 SGHRS and CDR2 YFSETQ. The ends were cut back, 2 bases at V and 2 bases at J, with 10 bases in the middle. CDR3 size: 14 residues. The CDR3: CASSLGAANTEAFF. The DNA for the CDR3 is TGCGCCAGCAGCTTAGGGGCGGCTAACACTGAAGCTTTCTTT.

The chain recombines TRBV3-1 (or the pseudogene TRBV3-2) with TRBJ1-2, with 9 bases lining up with TRBD1. The ends lost 5 bases at V and 7 bases at J; junction bases unmatched: 14. The CDR3 has 16 amino acids. Germline V gene lookup returns CDR1 LGHDT and CDR2 YNNKEL (reference sequence). CDR3 amino acids: CASSSSWDRVLGGYTF. The CDR3, as DNA: TGTGCCAGCAGCTCAAGTTGGGACAGGGTTCTCGGTGGCTACACCTTC.

The V and J genes are TRBV10-3 and TRBJ1-1, with 8 bases identical to TRBD1. The V gene end was trimmed by 3 bases and the J gene end by 3 bases; junction bases not matched to a gene: 3. CDR3 length equals 14 residues. Germline V gives CDR1 ENHRY, CDR2 SYGVKD. The CDR3 is CAISDSTGDTEAFF. The CDR3 DNA follows: TGTGCCATCAGTGATTCGACAGGGGACACTGAAGCTTTCTTT.

The chain employs TRBV6-2 or TRBV6-3 and TRBJ1-2; 7 bases fit TRBD1. The CDR3 sequence is 15 residues long. Per the germline V gene, CDR1 is MNHEY and CDR2 is SVGEGT. The V segment lost 2 bases and the J segment 2 bases; nucleotides outside the gene matches: 5. CDR3 coding DNA: TGTGCCAGCAGTTACCCCTCGACAGGGAACTATGGCTACACCTTC. Amino acid sequence: CASSYPSTGNYGYTF.

This rearrangement joins TRBV5-5 to TRBJ2-5; 10 bases line up with TRBD1. The CDR3 extends over 17 amino acids. The germline V gene has CDR1 SGHKS and CDR2 YYEKEE (reference sequence). Trimming removed 3 bases from V and 0 bases from J; junction bases left unmatched: 8. The CDR3 here is CASSWGGTGAYQETQYF. The CDR3, as DNA: TGTGCCAGCAGCTGGGGAGGGACAGGGGCGTACCAAGAGACCCAGTACTTC. Filled out from reference TRBV5-5 and TRBJ2-5, the complete variable domain reads DAGVTQSPTHLIKTRGQQVTLRCSPISGHKSVSWYQQVLGQGPQFIFQYYEKEERGRGNFPDRFSARQFPNYSSELNVNALLLGDSALYLCASSWGGTGAYQETQYFGPGTRLLVL.

The gene calls are TRBV6-2 or TRBV6-3 and TRBJ1-2; weak D call: TRBD1 (6 bases). The V end lost 1 base, the J end lost 4 bases, and 13 bases lay between the germline ends. The CDR3 consists of 15 residues. The germline CDR1 and CDR2 sequences are MNHEY and SVGEGT. Written as DNA, the CDR3 is TGTGCCAGCAGTTACTTCGACAGAGGGGGCTATGGCTACACCTTC. It specifies CASSYFDRGGYGYTF.

The chain couples TRBV2 to TRBJ2-7; the D gene is possibly TRBD2 (6 bases). Germline V gene sequence: CDR1 SNHLY, CDR2 FYNNEI. V was trimmed by 8 bases and J by 0 bases, leaving 11 bases between them. This CDR3 is built from 13 residues. The CDR3 sequence: CASLREASYEQYF. CDR3 coding DNA: TGTGCCAGCTTGAGGGAGGCCTCCTACGAGCAGTACTTC.

The chain couples TRBV28 to TRBJ2-1; TRBD2 agrees at 10 bases. The length of the CDR3 is 18 residues. V trimming: 2 bases; J trimming: 1 base; junction bases outside the gene matches: 8. The V gene's germline CDR1 is MDHEN and CDR2 SYDVKM. The CDR3 region has the DNA TGTGCCAGCAGTTTACTAGGCCAACTAGCGGGATCCTACAATGAGCAGTTCTTC. Encoded protein: CASSLLGQLAGSYNEQFF.

The V call is TRBV19, the J call TRBJ1-3; 7 bases match TRBD1. Unmatched junction bases numbered 5, after V lost 2 bases and J lost 1 base. The V gene's germline CDR1 is LNHDA and CDR2 SQIVND (reference sequence). The CDR3 is 16 residues long. CDR3 protein: CASSIIGTASGNTIYF. CDR3 DNA: TGTGCCAGTAGTATAATAGGGACAGCGTCTGGAAACACCATATATTTT.

The V and J genes are TRBV6-5 and TRBJ2-2; maybe TRBD1 (6 bases). Trimming pared 5 bases from V and 0 bases from J, leaving 10 bases between. CDR3 length equals 15 residues. Germline CDR1 is MNHEY and CDR2 is SVGAGI. The CDR3 is CASSPGTPNTGELFF. DNA of the CDR3: TGTGCCAGCAGTCCCGGGACACCGAACACCGGGGAGCTGTTTTTT.

This clone showed up just a few times. The chain employs TRBV11-2 and TRBJ1-6; TRBD1 is a possible D gene (5 bases). V was pared by 1 base and J by 10 bases, with 8 bases between. CDR1 and CDR2 from the germline V gene are SGHAT and FQNNGV. The CDR3 is made up of 13 amino acids. CDR3 sequence: CASSLARASPLHF. The CDR3 DNA sequence: TGTGCCAGCAGCTTAGCCAGGGCCTCACCCCTCCACTTT.

The chain joins TRBV2 to TRBJ2-7; 9 bases match TRBD2. Germline CDR1 SNHLY, CDR2 FYNNEI. The ends lost 8 bases at V and 2 bases at J; junction bases unmatched: 4. This CDR3 contains 13 residues. As DNA, the CDR3 is TGTGCCAGCCGCGCTAGCGGGACCTACGAGCAGTACTTC. This gives the protein CASRASGTYEQYF.

The rearrangement joins TRBV11-2 to TRBJ1-1; 10 positions match TRBD1. In germline, CDR1 is SGHAT, CDR2 FQNNGV. The CDR3 has 16 amino acids. V shed 6 bases and J 0 bases; nucleotides not matched to a gene: 7. The CDR3 reads CASSDRGRPMNTEAFF. The CDR3 DNA reads TGTGCCAGCAGTGACAGGGGGCGGCCCATGAACACTGAAGCTTTCTTT.

The chain is built from TRBV14 and TRBJ2-7, with D perhaps TRBD2 (7 bases). Trimming removed 5 bases at V and 3 bases at J, with 20 bases between. The CDR3 has 16 residues. Looked up from germline, CDR1 is SGHDN and CDR2 is FVKESK. The DNA for the CDR3 is TGTGCCAGCAGCATCTCCGGGCGGGGGCGCTACTACGAGCAGTACTTC. Translated: CASSISGRGRYYEQYF. Combining the CDR3 with reference TRBV14 and TRBJ2-7 gives the whole variable domain EAGVTQFPSHSVIEKGQTVTLRCDPISGHDNLYWYRRVMGKEIKFLLHFVKESKQDESGMPNNRFLAERTGGTYSTLKVQPAELEDSGVYFCASSISGRGRYYEQYFGPGTRLTVT.

The chain is built from TRBV24-1 and TRBJ2-5; maybe TRBD1 (5 bases). Trimming cost V 1 base and J 5 bases, with 16 bases left between them. The CDR3 length is 16 residues. Germline V CDR1 and CDR2: KGHDR, SFDVKD. The CDR3 nucleotides read TGTGCCACCAGTGATTTTGGGGCAGCCGAAGGGGAGACCCAGTACTTC. Translation gives CATSDFGAAEGETQYF.

This chain uses TRBV19 with TRBJ1-5; 7 nucleotides line up with TRBD1. The CDR3 extends over 17 amino acids. V shed 1 base and J 0 bases; nucleotides not matched to a gene: 6. The germline V gene encodes CDR1 LNHDA and CDR2 SQIVND (reference sequence). In DNA form, the CDR3 reads TGTGCCAGTAGTATAGCTGGGACAGCTTATAGCAATCAGCCCCAGCATTTT. This encodes CASSIAGTAYSNQPQHF.

The chain links TRBV7-3 to TRBJ2-7; the D gene is possibly TRBD2 (5 bases). V was clipped by 5 bases and J by 7 bases, with 24 bases between them. The germline gives CDR1 SGHTA, CDR2 FQGTGA. This CDR3 contains 16 residues. The CDR3 DNA sequence: TGTGCCAGCAGCCCTTCCCCCCTAGCCGCTACTAAGGAGCAGTACTTC. This encodes CASSPSPLAATKEQYF.

The rearrangement links TRBV7-2 to TRBJ1-2; a weak D match, TRBD1 (5 bases). Germline CDR1 and CDR2: SGHTA and FQGNSA. Trimming took off 1 base at V and 4 bases at J, with 10 bases between the two ends. The CDR3 is 14 amino acids. The CDR3 protein is CASSLVFDSYGYTF. The CDR3 DNA reads TGTGCCAGCAGCTTAGTCTTTGACAGCTATGGCTACACCTTC.

The V call is TRBV7-2, the J call TRBJ2-5, with unresolved D. The germline CDR1 and CDR2 sequences are SGHTA and FQGNSA. Trimming pared 1 base from V and 2 bases from J, leaving 8 bases between. The CDR3 consists of 14 residues. For the CDR3, the DNA is TGTGCCAGCAGCTTAGGGTCGCGGCAAGAGACCCAGTACTTC. Protein sequence: CASSLGSRQETQYF.

The chain links TRBV5-1 to TRBJ2-7, with D hard to call. Germline-derived CDR1 and CDR2 are SGHRS and YFSETQ. Trimming removed 0 bases at V and 4 bases at J, with 11 bases between. The CDR3 has 14 residues. CDR3 sequence: CASSLALTEYEQYF. CDR3 DNA: TGCGCCAGCAGCTTGGCTCTTACTGAATACGAGCAGTACTTC.

V and J are TRBV2 and TRBJ2-2, with a weak D call TRBD2 (5 bases). Germline V CDR1 and CDR2: SNHLY, FYNNEI. There are 15 residues in the CDR3. The germline V and J ends were trimmed by 6 bases and 2 bases, with 13 bases remaining between them. The DNA of the CDR3 is TGTGCCAGCAGGAGGGTAGGGCTTAACACCGGGGAGCTGTTTTTT. As protein: CASRRVGLNTGELFF.